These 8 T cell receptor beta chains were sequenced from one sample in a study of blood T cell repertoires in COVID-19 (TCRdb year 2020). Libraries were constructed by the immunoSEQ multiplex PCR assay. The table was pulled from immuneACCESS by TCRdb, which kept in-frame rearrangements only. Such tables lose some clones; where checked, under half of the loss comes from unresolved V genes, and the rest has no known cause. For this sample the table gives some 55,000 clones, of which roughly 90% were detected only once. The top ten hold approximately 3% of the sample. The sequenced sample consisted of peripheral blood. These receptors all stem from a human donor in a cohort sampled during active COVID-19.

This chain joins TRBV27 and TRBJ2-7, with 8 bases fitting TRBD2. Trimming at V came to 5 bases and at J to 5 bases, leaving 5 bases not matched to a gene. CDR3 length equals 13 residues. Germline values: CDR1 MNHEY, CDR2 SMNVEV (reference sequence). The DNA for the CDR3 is TGTGCCAGCAGTCCTCGCGGGGGGAACGAGCAGTACGTC. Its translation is CASSPRGGNEQYV.

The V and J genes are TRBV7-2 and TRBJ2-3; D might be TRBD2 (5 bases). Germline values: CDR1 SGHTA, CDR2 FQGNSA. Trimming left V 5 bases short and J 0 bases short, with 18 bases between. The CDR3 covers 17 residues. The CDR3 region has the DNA TGTGCCAGCAGCCCGGGGAGCTACGGCACTAGCACAGATACGCAGTATTTT. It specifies CASSPGSYGTSTDTQYF.

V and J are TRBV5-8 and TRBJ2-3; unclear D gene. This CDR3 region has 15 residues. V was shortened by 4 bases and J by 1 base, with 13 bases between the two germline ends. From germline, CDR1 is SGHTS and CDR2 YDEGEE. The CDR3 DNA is TGTGCCAGCAGCCTGAGTCGGTTGCGCACAGATACGCAGTATTTT. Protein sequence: CASSLSRLRTDTQYF.

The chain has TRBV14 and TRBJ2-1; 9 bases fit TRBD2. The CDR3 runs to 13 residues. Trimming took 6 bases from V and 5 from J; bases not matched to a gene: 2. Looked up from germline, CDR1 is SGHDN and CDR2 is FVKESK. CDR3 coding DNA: TGTGCCAGCAGGACTAGCGGCCACAATGAGCAGTTCTTC. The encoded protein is CASRTSGHNEQFF.

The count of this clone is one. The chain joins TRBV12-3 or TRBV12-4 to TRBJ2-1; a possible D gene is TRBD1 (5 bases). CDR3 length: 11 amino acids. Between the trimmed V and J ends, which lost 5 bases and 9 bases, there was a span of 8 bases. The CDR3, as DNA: TGTGCCAGCAGTCTGGGGCGTGAGCAGTTCTTC. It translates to CASSLGREQFF.

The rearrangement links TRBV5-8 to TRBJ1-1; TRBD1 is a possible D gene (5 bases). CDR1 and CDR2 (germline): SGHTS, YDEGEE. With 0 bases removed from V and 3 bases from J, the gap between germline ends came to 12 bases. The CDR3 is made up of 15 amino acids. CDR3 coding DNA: TGTGCCAGCAGCTTGGGCAAGGGGAGGGACACTGAAGCTTTCTTT. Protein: CASSLGKGRDTEAFF.

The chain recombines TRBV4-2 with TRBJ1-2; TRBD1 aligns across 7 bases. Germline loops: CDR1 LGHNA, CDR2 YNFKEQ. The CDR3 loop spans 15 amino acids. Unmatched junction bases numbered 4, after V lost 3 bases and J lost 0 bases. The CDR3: CASSQTTGTNYGYTF. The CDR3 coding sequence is TGTGCCAGCAGCCAGACGACAGGGACTAACTATGGCTACACCTTC.

Here the CDR3 DNA reads TGTGCCAGCAGTGGCCGAGGGACTAGCGGAGGTGCAAATACGCAGTATTTT. This sequence encodes CASSGRGTSGGANTQYF. The chain links TRBV28 to TRBJ2-3, with 11 bases that match TRBD2. The CDR3 spans 17 residues. V shed 5 bases and J 7 bases; nucleotides not matched to a gene: 14. Germline V CDR1 and CDR2: MDHEN, SYDVKM.